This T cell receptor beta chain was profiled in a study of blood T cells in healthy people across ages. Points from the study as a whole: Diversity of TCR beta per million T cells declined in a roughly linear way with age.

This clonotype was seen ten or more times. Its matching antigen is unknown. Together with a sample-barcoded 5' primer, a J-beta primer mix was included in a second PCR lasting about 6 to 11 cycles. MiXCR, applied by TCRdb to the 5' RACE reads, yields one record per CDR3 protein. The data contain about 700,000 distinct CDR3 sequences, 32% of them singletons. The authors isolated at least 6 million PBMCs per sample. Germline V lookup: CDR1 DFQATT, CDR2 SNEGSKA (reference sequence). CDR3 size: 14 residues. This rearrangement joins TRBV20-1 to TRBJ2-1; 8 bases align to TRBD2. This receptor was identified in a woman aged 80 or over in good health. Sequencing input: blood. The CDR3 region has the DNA TGCAGCGCTCCTTTTGGCGGGGGGCACAATGAGCAGTTCTTC. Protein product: CSAPFGGGHNEQFF.